This TCR beta chain appears in the sequencing data of a study of T cells after yellow fever vaccination. This clonotype has just a few counts. The target antigen is unknown. Universal primer sites and UMIs were introduced during 5'RACE template-switching synthesis of TCR cDNA. One entry per CDR3 protein, called by TCRdb with MiXCR from the 5' RACE reads. Of a few hundred thousand distinct CDR3 sequences in the sample, 6% to 8% were seen once. Germline V gives CDR1 SEHNR, CDR2 FQNEAQ (reference sequence). The CDR3 has 13 amino acids. With V trimmed by 5 bases and J by 7 bases, 7 bases remained unmatched. Findings and limits, study-wide: Clones from primary vaccination mostly reappeared after the booster (roughly 97% CD4, about 88% CD8). Abundant bulk-derived clonotypes could contaminate FACS-sorted repertoires. Peaking faster, on day 5 versus 15, the secondary response was nonetheless weaker.

This chain links TRBV7-9 with TRBJ1-1; 7 bases align to TRBD1. The sample consisted of CD4+ T cells sorted from PBMCs, taken on the day of the yellow fever booster vaccination. The clonotype was recovered from a man aged 30-40 years who received the YFV17D yellow fever vaccine. The CDR3 region is CASSLGGVIEAFF. The CDR3 DNA follows: TGTGCCAGCAGCCTAGGGGGCGTGATTGAAGCTTTCTTT.